The subject of this entry is one TCR beta chain. The entry originates in a study of T-cell memory formation after mild COVID-19. A single record per CDR3 protein comes from TCRdb applying MiXCR to the 5' RACE reads. The sample shows 150,000 or so distinct CDR3 sequences, 14% of them seen only once. Trimming removed 0 bases at V and 0 bases at J, with 10 bases between. The CDR3 runs 16 residues. Per the germline V gene, CDR1 is SGHRS and CDR2 is YFSETQ. This rearrangement joins TRBV5-1 to TRBJ1-5; D gene ambiguous. Sequenced material: PBMCs or a T cell subset sorted from them (not recorded which). The TCR was taken from an adult woman who had mild COVID-19 (a few samples of this study predate the infection). Cell type and time point are not known. CDR3 region: CASSLAPIDSNQPQHF. Written as DNA, the CDR3 is TGCGCCAGCAGCTTGGCCCCTATAGATAGCAATCAGCCCCAGCATTTT.